These 4 T cell receptor delta chains were sequenced from one sample in a study of gamma-delta chains in newborns, infants, children. TCRdb processed the reads again with the CATT caller. The sample includes some 3,100 delta-chain clones, 51% of them seen just once. Input material: blood. The origin of the receptors is a child who received the measles vaccine.

Remarks on this clone: This could be a read error, since a much larger clone is one nucleotide away. The V and J genes are TRDV1 and TRDJ1, with TRDD2 as a possible D gene (7 bases). CDR3 length equals 25 residues. Trimming stripped 5 bases from V and 2 bases from J, with 45 bases between. Per the germline V gene, CDR1 is TSWWSYY and CDR2 is QGS. The CDR3 spells CALGSHQGSNSYLPGDPIRTDKLIF. The DNA of the CDR3 is TGTGCTCTTGGGTCACACCAAGGGAGCAATTCCTACTTGCCGGGGGACCCTATCCGTACCGATAAACTCATCTTT.

The chain recombines TRDV1 with TRDJ1; the match to TRDD3 covers 11 bases. This CDR3 contains 17 residues. Germline lookup yields CDR1 TSWWSYY and CDR2 QGS. The J segment lost 0 bases and the V segment lost 5 bases, leaving 8 bases of the junction unmatched. This chain's CDR3 is CALGNRWGIPNTDKLIF. Here the CDR3 DNA reads TGTGCTCTTGGGAACCGCTGGGGGATACCGAACACCGATAAACTCATCTTT.

In its sample, this clone ranks as large. J is TRDJ1 and V is TRDV3; D may be TRDD3 (6 bases). CDR1 and CDR2 from the germline V gene are TVYSNPD and GDNSRS (reference sequence). The length of the CDR3 is 18 residues. Between the trimmed V and J ends, which lost 2 bases and 0 bases, there was a span of 25 bases. In DNA form, the CDR3 reads TGTGCCTTTGCCGGGAGCGGACTGGGAGCCAGGTACACCGATAAACTCATCTTT. This sequence encodes CAFAGSGLGARYTDKLIF.

Within the sample, this clone is medium-sized. The chain combines TRDV2 with TRDJ3; TRDD3 matches at 8 bases. CDR3 length equals 18 residues. Per germline, CDR1 GEAIGNYY and CDR2 EKD. V gave up 0 bases and J gave up 1 base; unmatched junction bases: 4. CDR3 residues: CACDTDWGPSWDTRQMFF. The CDR3 nucleotides are TGTGCCTGTGACACCGACTGGGGGCCGTCCTGGGACACCCGACAGATGTTTTTC.